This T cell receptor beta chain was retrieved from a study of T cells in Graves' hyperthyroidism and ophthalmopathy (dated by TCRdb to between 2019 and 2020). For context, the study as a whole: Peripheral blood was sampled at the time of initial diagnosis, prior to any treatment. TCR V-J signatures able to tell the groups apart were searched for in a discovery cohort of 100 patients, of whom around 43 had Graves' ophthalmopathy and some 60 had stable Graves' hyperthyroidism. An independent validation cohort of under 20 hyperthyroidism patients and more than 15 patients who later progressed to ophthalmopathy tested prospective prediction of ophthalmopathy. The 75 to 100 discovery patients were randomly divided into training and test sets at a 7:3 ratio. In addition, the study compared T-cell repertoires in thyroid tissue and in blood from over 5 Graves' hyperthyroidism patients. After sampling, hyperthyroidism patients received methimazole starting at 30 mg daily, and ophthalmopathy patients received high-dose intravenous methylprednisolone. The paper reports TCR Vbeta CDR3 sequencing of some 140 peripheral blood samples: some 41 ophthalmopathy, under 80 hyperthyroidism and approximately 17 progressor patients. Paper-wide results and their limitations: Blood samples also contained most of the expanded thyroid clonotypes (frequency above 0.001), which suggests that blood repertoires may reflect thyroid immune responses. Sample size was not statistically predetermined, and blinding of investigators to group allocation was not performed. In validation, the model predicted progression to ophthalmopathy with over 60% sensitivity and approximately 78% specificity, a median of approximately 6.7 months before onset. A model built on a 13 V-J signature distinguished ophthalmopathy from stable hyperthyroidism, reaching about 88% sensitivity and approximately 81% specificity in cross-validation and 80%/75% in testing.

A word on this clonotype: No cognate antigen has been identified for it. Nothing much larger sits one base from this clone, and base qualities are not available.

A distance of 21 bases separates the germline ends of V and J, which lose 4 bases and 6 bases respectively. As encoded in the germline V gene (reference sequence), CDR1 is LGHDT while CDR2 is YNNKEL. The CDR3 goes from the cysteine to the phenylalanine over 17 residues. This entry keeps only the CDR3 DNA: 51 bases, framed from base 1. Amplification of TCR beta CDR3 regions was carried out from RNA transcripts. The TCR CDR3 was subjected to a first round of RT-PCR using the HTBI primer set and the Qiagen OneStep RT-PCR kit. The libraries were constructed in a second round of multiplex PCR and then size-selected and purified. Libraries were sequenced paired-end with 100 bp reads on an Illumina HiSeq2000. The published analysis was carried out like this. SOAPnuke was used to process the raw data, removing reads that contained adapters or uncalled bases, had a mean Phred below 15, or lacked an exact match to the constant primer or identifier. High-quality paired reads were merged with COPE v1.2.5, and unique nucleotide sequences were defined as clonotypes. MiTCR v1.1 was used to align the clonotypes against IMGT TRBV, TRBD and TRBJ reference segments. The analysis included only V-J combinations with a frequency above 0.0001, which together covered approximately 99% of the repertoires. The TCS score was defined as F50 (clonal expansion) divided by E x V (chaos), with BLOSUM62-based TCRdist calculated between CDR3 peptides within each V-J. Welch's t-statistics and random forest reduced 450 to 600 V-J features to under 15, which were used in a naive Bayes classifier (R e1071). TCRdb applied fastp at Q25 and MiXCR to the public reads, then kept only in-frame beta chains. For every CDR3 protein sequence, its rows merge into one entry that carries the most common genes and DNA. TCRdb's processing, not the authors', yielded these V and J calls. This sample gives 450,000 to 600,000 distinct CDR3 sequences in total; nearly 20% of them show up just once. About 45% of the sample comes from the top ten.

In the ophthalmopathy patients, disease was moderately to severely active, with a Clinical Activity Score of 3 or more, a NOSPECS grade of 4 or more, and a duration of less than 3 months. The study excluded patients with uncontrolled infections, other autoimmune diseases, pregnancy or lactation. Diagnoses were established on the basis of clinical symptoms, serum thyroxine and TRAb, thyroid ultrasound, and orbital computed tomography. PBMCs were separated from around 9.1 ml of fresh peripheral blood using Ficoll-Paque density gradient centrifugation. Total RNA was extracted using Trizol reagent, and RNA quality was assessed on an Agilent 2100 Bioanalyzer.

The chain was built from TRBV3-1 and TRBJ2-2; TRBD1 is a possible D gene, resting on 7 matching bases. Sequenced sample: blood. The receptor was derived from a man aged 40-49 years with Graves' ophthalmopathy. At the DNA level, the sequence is TGTGCCAGCAGCCTCCCCCAGGGGGGCTGGACCCCCGGGGAGCTGTTTTTT. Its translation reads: CASSLPQGGWTPGELFF.